This TCR beta chain came from a study of blood T cells in healthy people across ages. V lost 0 bases and J lost 6, with 18 bases in between. Germline-derived CDR1 and CDR2 are MGHRA and YSYEKL. The CDR3 covers 17 residues. This clonotype was detected a few times. Drawn from each donor were around 10 milliliters of peripheral blood. Through a sample-barcoded 5' primer and a J-beta primer mix, a second PCR was run for roughly 6 to 11 cycles. TCRdb independently ran MiXCR on the 5' RACE reads; one entry per CDR3 protein. The sample has about 1,500,000 distinct CDR3 sequences, 42% seen once. The clonotype was recovered from a woman aged 18-30 years in good health. Input material: blood. The rearrangement joins TRBV4-1 to TRBJ2-1; either TRBD1 or TRBD2 may fit D (5 bases each). CDR3 protein: CASSQDPGPSGSNEQFF. DNA for the CDR3: TGCGCCAGCAGCCAAGACCCGGGACCCTCAGGGTCCAATGAGCAGTTCTTC.